These 11 T cell receptor beta chains share one sample of origin, sequenced in a study of cytomegalovirus exposure and HLA in healthy donors. The PCR had 60 Vbeta and 13 Jbeta primers. Some clones are missing from TCRdb's copy, which holds only in-frame ones; the method was immunoSEQ multiplex PCR. Of 150,000 to 200,000 clones in the sample, approximately 80% were seen once. Sequenced material: PBMCs. The receptors here all came from a man in his late teens or twenties in good health and CMV-seronegative.

This chain links TRBV30 with TRBJ2-5; D might be TRBD2 (5 bases). V shed 1 base and J shed 0 bases, with 6 bases lying between them. The CDR3 length is 13 residues. Per the germline V gene, CDR1 is GTSNPN and CDR2 is SVGIG (reference sequence). CDR3 protein: CAWSGGYQETQYF. The DNA for the CDR3 is TGTGCCTGGAGTGGCGGGTACCAAGAGACCCAGTACTTC.

The chain uses TRBV19 and TRBJ2-7, with D perhaps TRBD2 (6 bases). V was trimmed by 4 bases and J by 7 bases, leaving 20 bases between them. Germline CDR1 LNHDA, CDR2 SQIVND (reference sequence). The length of the CDR3 is 15 residues. Here the CDR3 reads CASSTPPAGSREQYF. CDR3 coding DNA: TGTGCCAGTAGTACCCCTCCTGCCGGGAGTAGGGAGCAGTACTTC.

This clone was recorded once. The J gene is TRBJ2-2, the V gene TRBV6-1; TRBD2 matches 13 bases. Trimming removed 4 bases from V and 0 bases from J; junction bases left unmatched: 2. Looked up from germline, CDR1 is MNHNS and CDR2 is SASEGT. The CDR3 is 17 residues long. CDR3 residues: CASSATSGGTNTGELFF. CDR3 bases: TGTGCCAGCAGTGCGACTAGCGGGGGGACGAACACCGGGGAGCTGTTTTTT.

In its sample, this clone was seen once. The chain combines TRBV27 with TRBJ2-1, with D perhaps TRBD2 (6 bases). Between the trimmed V and J ends, which lost 2 bases and 6 bases, there was a span of 11 bases. Germline CDR1 and CDR2: MNHEY and SMNVEV (reference sequence). CDR3 length equals 14 residues. CDR3 residues: CASSLELSGNEQFF. The CDR3, as DNA: TGTGCCAGCAGTTTAGAGCTTAGCGGCAATGAGCAGTTCTTC.

The chain uses TRBV27 and TRBJ1-6, with D possibly being TRBD1 (5 bases). The length of the CDR3 is 15 residues. The V gene lost 2 bases and the J gene lost 6 bases, with 11 bases spanning the gap. CDR1 MNHEY and CDR2 SMNVEV come from the germline V gene (reference sequence). The CDR3 sequence: CASSLRDSTNSPLHF. The CDR3 coding sequence is TGTGCCAGCAGTTTACGCGACAGTACTAATTCACCCCTCCACTTT.

The rearrangement joins TRBV29-1 to TRBJ2-1, with 7 bases matching TRBD2. The CDR3 contains 14 residues. Germline CDR1 SQVTM, CDR2 ANQGSEA. J lost 4 bases, V lost 7 bases, and 10 bases had no gene match. This CDR3 reads CSASIAGLYNEQFF. The DNA of the CDR3 is TGCAGCGCCTCAATAGCGGGTCTTTACAATGAGCAGTTCTTC.

The chain uses TRBV19 and TRBJ1-4; D is unresolved. Trimming took 3 bases from V and 7 from J, leaving 12 bases between them. Germline values: CDR1 LNHDA, CDR2 SQIVND (reference sequence). This CDR3 region has 14 residues. CDR3 protein: CASSIGQVSEKLFF. DNA of the CDR3: TGTGCCAGTAGTATTGGGCAGGTAAGTGAAAAACTGTTTTTT.

V gene TRBV5-1 combines with J gene TRBJ2-2; no definite D call. CDR3 size: 16 residues. CDR1 and CDR2 from the germline V gene are SGHRS and YFSETQ. The V end lost 1 base, the J end lost 0 bases, and 10 bases lay between the germline ends. This chain's CDR3 is CASSLLRSSNTGELFF. CDR3 nucleotide sequence: TGCGCCAGCAGCTTGTTGCGGTCCTCGAACACCGGGGAGCTGTTTTTT.

The rearrangement uses TRBV19 and TRBJ2-7, with a possible D match to TRBD2 (5 bases). Germline loops: CDR1 LNHDA, CDR2 SQIVND (reference sequence). This CDR3 spans 13 amino acids. The germline V and J ends were trimmed by 7 bases and 2 bases, with 12 bases remaining between them. In nucleotides, the CDR3 is TGTGCCAGTACCCGAGGACTCCCCTACGAGCAGTACTTC. Protein sequence: CASTRGLPYEQYF.

About this clone itself: Other nucleotide sequences from this sample produce the same CDR3. This chain uses TRBV11-3 with TRBJ1-3, with TRBD1 matching 9 bases. Losses at the gene ends were 5 bases for V and 4 bases for J; bases not matched to a gene: 6. Germline CDR1 and CDR2: SGHNT and YENEEA. This CDR3 spans 15 amino acids. CDR3 amino acids: CASSPGQGPGNTIYF. CDR3 sequence (DNA): TGTGCCAGCAGCCCGGGACAGGGTCCGGGAAACACCATATATTTT.

The CDR3 is CASSLSRDYEQYF. Written as DNA, the CDR3 is TGTGCCAGCAGCTTAAGTAGAGACTACGAGCAGTACTTC. The chain joins TRBV7-9 to TRBJ2-7, with no clear D. The CDR3 consists of 13 residues. Germline CDR1 SEHNR, CDR2 FQNEAQ (reference sequence). V was trimmed by 2 bases and J by 3 bases, leaving 8 bases between them.